This T cell receptor (beta chain) was identified in a study of blood T cell repertoires in COVID-19. Study-wide context: Samples taken during acute and convalescent COVID-19 were collected in the United States, Italy and Spain.

Methods used by the authors: Reference gene primer amplification in the assay estimated nucleated cell counts. Profiling relied on immunoSEQ multiplex PCR, and the TCRdb table lists in-frame clones only, not all of them. V, J and clone size derive from that table, while D and trimming were established from the DNA sequence. The sample holds about 500,000 clones; roughly 87% are singletons and the top ten take over 0.7%. Patients in Seattle were enrolled during active infection, then followed longitudinally. Germline V lookup: CDR1 GTSNPN, CDR2 SVGIG (reference sequence). The CDR3 extends over 13 amino acids. V shed 5 bases, J shed 5 bases, and the junction held 6 bases outside the gene matches.

Sample: peripheral blood. V gene TRBV30 combines with J gene TRBJ1-5; the match to TRBD1 covers 7 bases. This clonotype originated in a man aged 18 to 30 with COVID-19, enrolled during active disease. The CDR3, as DNA: TGTGCCTGGTCGACAGGGCCCGATCAGCCCCAGCATTTT. Translated, it gives CAWSTGPDQPQHF.